This TCR beta chain is from a study of beta chain features in type 1 diabetes (dated by TCRdb to the late 2010s). In the study overall: Mean age, gender distribution, total cell number and subset yield were not different between patients and healthy donors. Regulatory and stem cell-like memory subsets were isolated from only 8 patients and about 8 healthy donors, whereas naive and central memory subsets came from all 30 or so donors. The study compared TCRB repertoires of sorted circulating CD4+ T cell subsets between recently diagnosed type 1 diabetes patients and matched healthy donors. A total of 107,917,701 sorted cells were examined across all samples, and a strong correlation was observed between cell number per subset and RNA yield.

The entire amount of isolated RNA was reverse transcribed using the High Capacity cDNA Reverse Transcription Kit, so the sequenced TCRB transcripts were expressed ones. Deep immunoSEQ sequencing was performed on naive, central memory and regulatory T cell samples, with an average of approximately 3.9 million total reads per sample. After sorted cells were lysed in RLT buffer, RNA was extracted with DNase-treated RNeasy Micro or Mini kits, with the choice depending on cell number. Each cell subset was processed on its own to prevent cross-contamination, while patient and healthy donor samples were processed together. TCRB sequences were amplified from cDNA with the immunoSEQ multiplex PCR, producing 87-bp fragments spanning the CDR3 region. The amplicons were sequenced using the Illumina HiSeq platform. On the study's bioinformatics: Synthetic template baselines were used to correct PCR bias computationally, reads within Hamming distance 2 were collapsed together, and singletons that could not be merged were discarded. Reads were aligned against IMGT so that V, D and J genes, CDR3 length and insertions or deletions at six rearrangement sites could be assigned. Within each subset, clonotype counts were normalized to sorted cell number, and only after that were true diversity and Gini coefficients computed with the tcR R package. The overlap coefficient, calculated on TCRB nucleotide sequences, was used to measure repertoire sharing. Out-of-frame TCRB sequences from naive cells were analyzed to stand in for the pre-selection repertoire. In TCRdb, the immuneACCESS table is reduced to in-frame sequences with V and J assigned. These tables do not hold every clone; where another copy was compared, an unresolved V gene accounts for under half, and the others remain unexplained. V and J calls and clone size come straight from that table; D and trimming were deduced from the DNA. Counted in this sample were some 900,000 clones; 15% to 20% of them appeared once. The ten largest clones represent 0.02% to 0.03% of the sample.

As concerns this clone: The antigen this receptor binds is unknown. Base qualities were left out, and no much larger clone turns up one base away.

V drops 4 bases and J drops 8 bases, leaving 12 bases in between. CDR1 SGHRS and CDR2 YFSETQ were looked up in the germline V gene. Spanning cysteine to phenylalanine, the CDR3 consists of 12 amino acids. CDR3 DNA only is kept here, 36 bases in frame from base 1. Results and caveats for the whole study, not just this receptor: Naive, central memory and regulatory TCRB repertoires appeared to be more alike among patients than among healthy donors. Sequencing cDNA rather than genomic DNA could over-represent highly expressing activated cells, although activation and CD3 levels did not differ between groups. Because the HLA sub-analyses included only small numbers of individuals, any influence of HLA type on TCRB rearrangement was left unresolved. PCR may preferentially amplify shorter templates, but because patient and control samples were amplified and corrected together, any resulting skew would affect both groups equally. In all four CD4+ subsets, TCRB CDR3 length was moderately but significantly shorter in type 1 diabetes patients. At VDJ recombination sites, patients with type 1 diabetes made fewer insertions and deleted more nucleotides, a pattern implying thymic rearrangement abnormalities.

Each donor gave one peripheral blood draw, roughly 120 mL on average, collected into heparinised tubes. Using a panel that included CD45RO, CCR7, CD25, CD127, CD95 and CD27, naive, central memory, regulatory and stem cell-like memory CD4+ T cells were sorted on a BD FACSAria II. Purity was above 95% for every sorted population. PBMCs were isolated immediately by Lymphoprep density gradient centrifugation and stained directly without culture. So that batch effects would be minimized, each experiment stained and sorted samples in pairs, pairing one healthy donor with one patient. The receptor's source is a woman aged 18-29 years in good health. The material sequenced was naive CD4+ T cells from blood. According to the study, the label for this sample's cell subset or site signals: true naive CD4+ T cells. The rearranged chain carries TRBV5-1 and TRBJ1-1; a tentative D match to TRBD1 spans 6 bases. The CDR3 sequence is CASSRRQVEAFF. The DNA reads as follows: TGCGCCAGCAGCCGAAGACAGGTCGAAGCTTTCTTT. This CDR3, with the reference TRBV5-1 and TRBJ1-1 proteins standing in past its ends, gives the full variable domain KAGVTQTPRYLIKTRGQQVTLSCSPISGHRSVSWYQQTPGQGLQFLFEYFSETQRNKGNFPGRFSGRQFSNSRSEMNVSTLELGDSALYLCASSRRQVEAFFGQGTRLTVV.